Shown below are 2 T cell receptor beta chains from a single sample sequenced in a study of T-cell memory formation after mild COVID-19. TCRdb re-analysed the 5' RACE reads in MiXCR, keeping a single row per CDR3 protein. The sample carries 90,000 to 120,000 distinct CDR3 sequences, over 15% recorded once. Sequencing was done on a sample of PBMCs or a T cell subset sorted from them (not recorded which). The receptors shown here come from a young man who had mild COVID-19 (a few samples of this study predate the infection). Cell type and time point are not known.

DNA of the CDR3: TGTGCCATCAGGCCGGGCCCTGTAGTAGATACGCAGTATTTT. Its protein is CAIRPGPVVDTQYF. The rearrangement joins TRBV10-3 to TRBJ2-3, with D unresolved. V was clipped by 6 bases and J by 5 bases, with 15 bases between them. The CDR3 runs to 14 residues. Germline-derived CDR1 and CDR2 are ENHRY and SYGVKD.

This clonotype occurred a few times. The genes are TRBV4-2 and TRBJ2-3, with 12 bases that match TRBD2. With 1 base clipped from V and 2 bases from J, the junction kept 7 bases outside the gene matches. Per germline, CDR1 LGHNA and CDR2 YNFKEQ. The CDR3 sequence is 18 residues long. CDR3 in DNA: TGTGCCAGCAGCCAAGTCCGAGGACTAGCGGGGAACACAGATACGCAGTATTTT. Translation: CASSQVRGLAGNTDTQYF.